Sequencing of this TCR beta chain was carried out in a study of blood T cell repertoires in COVID-19. Across the whole study: Italy, Spain and the United States were the sources of the convalescent and acute COVID-19 samples. The analysed material was cDNA or gDNA that came from T cells, B-cell-depleted T cells, or PBMCs.

How the authors handled the data: Researchers report that nucleated cell counts were estimated from reference gene primer amplification. The data were produced by immunoSEQ multiplex PCR, yet TCRdb's version contains in-frame clones alone and is incomplete. V and J calls plus clone size are reproduced from that table; the DNA served to infer D and trimming. This sample has about 170,000 clones; roughly four fifths occur once, and the top ten carry about 2.7%. Germline V gene sequence: CDR1 MDHEN, CDR2 SYDVKM. The V and J ends lost 6 bases and 5 bases, in that order; junction bases with no gene match: 6. CDR3 length: 14 amino acids. This clone was detected a few times.

The chain is built from TRBV28 and TRBJ1-4; 7 bases agree with TRBD1. Sequences were obtained from peripheral blood. The receptor comes from a human donor with acute or convalescent COVID-19. The donor label of this sample is uncertain. The DNA of the CDR3 is TGTGCCAGCAGAGGGACAGTGGAAAATGAAAAACTGTTTTTT. This sequence encodes CASRGTVENEKLFF.